A single sample is the source of the 9 T cell receptor beta chains below, sequenced in a study of blood T cell repertoires in COVID-19. Using immunoSEQ multiplex PCR, the repertoire was profiled, and TCRdb retains in-frame clones only, with some absent. The sample has approximately 130,000 clones; over 75% are singletons. Specimen: peripheral blood. The receptors originated from a man aged 45-65 years with acute or convalescent COVID-19.

The chain links TRBV10-2 to TRBJ1-2; 7 bases line up with TRBD1. This CDR3 is 13 amino acids long. V shed 0 bases and J 8 bases; nucleotides not matched to a gene: 3. The germline gives CDR1 WSHSY, CDR2 SAAADI. CDR3 in amino acids: CASSESTGLGYTF. CDR3 in DNA: TGCGCCAGCAGTGAGTCGACAGGGTTAGGCTACACCTTC.

The rearrangement uses TRBV29-1 and TRBJ1-2, with D uncertain. CDR1 is SQVTM and CDR2 is ANQGSEA in the germline V gene. The CDR3 totals 13 residues. V was shortened by 7 bases and J by 2 bases, with 14 bases between the two germline ends. CDR3 sequence: CSALIRGNYGYTF. CDR3 nucleotide sequence: TGCAGCGCTCTGATCAGAGGCAACTATGGCTACACCTTC.

This rearrangement joins TRBV10-3 to TRBJ2-3; D is unresolved. The CDR3 is 12 amino acids. V was cut by 7 bases and J by 4 bases, with 9 bases left in between. The germline V gene has CDR1 ENHRY and CDR2 SYGVKD. The CDR3 DNA sequence: TGTGCCATCAACGGAGACTCAGATACGCAGTATTTT. Translated: CAINGDSDTQYF.

The V call is TRBV4-1, the J call TRBJ1-4; D unresolved. Germline CDR1 and CDR2: MGHRA and YSYEKL. The CDR3 has 13 residues. V was clipped by 0 bases and J by 8 bases, with 7 bases between them. CDR3 in amino acids: CASSQDSIEKLFF. The CDR3 DNA reads as TGCGCCAGCAGCCAAGACAGTATCGAAAAACTGTTTTTT.

The rearrangement uses TRBV5-1 and TRBJ2-4; 7 positions match TRBD1. Germline V gives CDR1 SGHRS, CDR2 YFSETQ. J gave up 5 bases and V 3 bases, and 8 bases lay outside the gene matches. CDR3 length: 15 amino acids. CDR3 coding DNA: TGCGCCAGCAGCTCTGCCCTAGACAGGGAAAACATTCAGTACTTC. This codes for CASSSALDRENIQYF.

The DNA of the CDR3 is TGCGCCAGCAGCCAAGATCTCCCGACAGGGCCTCACTACGAGCAGTACTTC. Translated: CASSQDLPTGPHYEQYF. The rearrangement joins TRBV4-3 to TRBJ2-7, with 7 bases fitting TRBD1. This CDR3 is built from 17 residues. J lost 3 bases, V lost 0 bases, and 11 bases had no gene match. The germline CDR1 and CDR2 sequences are LGHNA and YSLEER.

This clone was found once. The chain links TRBV5-4 to TRBJ2-2, with D perhaps matching TRBD1 (5 bases). CDR3 length equals 15 residues. V was trimmed by 4 bases and J by 1 base, leaving 11 bases between them. The germline CDR1 and CDR2 sequences are SGHNT and YYREEE (reference sequence). CDR3 DNA sequence: TGTGCCAGCAGCATTGCTGACAGGAACACCGGGGAGCTGTTTTTT. It codes for CASSIADRNTGELFF.

This chain uses TRBV18 with TRBJ1-6, with a tentative D call TRBD1 (5 bases). This CDR3 contains 15 residues. V was shortened by 4 bases and J by 8 bases, with 15 bases between the two germline ends. Germline V gene data show CDR1 as KGHSH and CDR2 as LQKENI. The chain's CDR3 is CASSLGTFRDSPLHF. The CDR3 coding sequence is TGTGCCAGCTCACTTGGGACTTTTAGAGATTCACCCCTCCACTTT.

V usage is TRBV10-1 and J usage is TRBJ2-1; D is possibly TRBD2 (5 bases). The V and J ends lost 2 bases and 6 bases respectively, with 8 bases between them. The CDR3 totals 13 residues. The germline V gene has CDR1 WNHNN and CDR2 SYGVQD (reference sequence). CDR3 amino acids: CASSETRGNEQFF. CDR3 nucleotides: TGCGCCAGCAGTGAGACCCGGGGCAATGAGCAGTTCTTC.